This T cell receptor (beta chain) was sequenced during a study of human T cells and chemical hapten exposure. This clonotype has ten or more counts. V lost 3 bases to trimming and J lost 1 base, with 12 bases between them. Looked up from germline, CDR1 is DFQATT and CDR2 is SNEGSKA (reference sequence). This CDR3 has 14 residues. TCRdb reprocessed the RACE reads via MiXCR and lists one record per CDR3 protein. Counted here are tens of thousands of distinct CDR3 sequences, 10% occurring once; the ten biggest clones make up 6.8%. The sample's time point: patch test 2, 6 weeks after DPC sensitization. This sample's treatment: therapeutic diphenylcyclopropenone sensitization with weekly scalp DPC.

The V gene is TRBV20-1, the J gene TRBJ1-1; D unclear. Sample: whole blood, taken in connection with sensitization to the hapten diphenylcyclopropenone (DPC). The sequence came from a woman aged 45-60 years with alopecia areata. Some clones in this sample may be carry-over from other donors' samples. Here the CDR3 reads CSASKILANTEAFF. The CDR3, as DNA: TGCAGTGCTAGTAAAATCTTGGCGAACACTGAAGCTTTCTTT.